This T cell receptor beta chain was captured in a study of regulatory T cells in long-lasting Graves disease. Time point indicated: newly diagnosed GD, antithyroid drugs for less than 3 months. RNA extracted from PBMCs served as the sequencing template. Investigators prepared the TCR beta libraries by applying iRepertoire HTBI primers and Arm-PCR of CDR3 regions. TCRdb re-called the multiplex PCR reads through MiXCR, storing one row per CDR3 protein. The sample shows 370,000 or so distinct CDR3 sequences, 16% of them seen only once. V was pared by 4 bases and J by 1 base, with 10 bases of the junction left unmatched. In germline, CDR1 is KGHSH, CDR2 LQKENI. This CDR3 region has 16 residues. This clonotype was seen at least ten times. Separately, the same data were catalogued under a study of T cells in Graves' hyperthyroidism and ophthalmopathy.

The rearrangement links TRBV18 to TRBJ2-7; 7 bases are shared with TRBD1. Sequenced material: peripheral blood mononuclear cells (PBMCs), taken at new diagnosis, from a patient treated with antithyroid drugs. The TCR originated in a woman aged 18 to 35 with Graves disease. The CDR3 region is CASSQETGFKSYEQYF. The CDR3 bases are TGTGCCAGCTCACAAGAGACAGGGTTTAAGTCCTACGAGCAGTACTTC.